This TCR beta chain was sequenced during a study of glioma-infiltrating T cells after dendritic cell vaccination (dated by TCRdb to between 2015 and 2016). Study-level background: The cohort comprised approximately 15 glioblastoma patients from Phase I and II dendritic cell vaccination trials, 9 newly diagnosed and 6 with recurrent disease. Between the early 2000s and the early 2010s, the patients were given dendritic cell vaccination pulsed with autologous tumor lysate. To make the vaccine, monocyte-derived dendritic cells were cultured for 7 to 8 days with IL-4 and GM-CSF and then pulsed overnight with autologous tumor lysate. Each patient got three intradermal injections of the dendritic cell vaccine, spaced at biweekly intervals, in the arm below the axilla. In glioblastoma patients vaccinated with dendritic cells, deep sequencing of TCR beta CDR3 regions served to measure the amount of tumor-infiltrating lymphocytes and to compare repertoires between tumor and blood. Survival after dendritic cell vaccination was correlated with TCR sequencing metrics such as TIL content and the overlap between tumor and blood repertoires. Broad study findings and their caveats: After dendritic cell vaccination, a higher estimated pretreatment TIL content predicted longer time to progression and overall survival. The cohort was small and heterogeneous, and full blood and tumor sets were available for few patients, with initial-recurrent tumor pairs available for even fewer patients. The TCR overlap response model with three groups was called speculative and said to need prospective validation. TCR clonality showed no direct relationship with survival, which suggests that a diverse polyclonal response may be important.

V loses 4 bases at its end and J loses 13 bases; junction bases beyond the gene matches: 13. Taken from the germline V gene (reference sequence), the CDR1 and CDR2 loops are SGHNT and YYREEE. Including cysteine and phenylalanine, the CDR3 has 14 amino acids. Only the CDR3 DNA stays, 42 bases, in frame from base 1. To be selected, patients needed enough residual fresh-frozen tumor tissue and more than two years of available survival data. None of the glioblastoma patients carried an isocitrate dehydrogenase mutation, although molecular status otherwise varied. PBMC were collected before vaccination, two weeks after the third vaccination, and at tumor progression if progression occurred. The Qiagen DNeasy Blood extraction Kit was used to extract genomic DNA. TCRB CDR3 regions were amplified from about 1.9 ug genomic DNA, or all available DNA if less, using the immunoSEQ assay. For multiplex PCR, 60 forward primers for TCR V beta segments and 13 reverse primers for J beta segments were used. Synthetic control templates were spiked into each sample at limiting dilution to estimate reads per starting template. The Illumina HiSeq System generated sequencing reads of 87 bp. Concerning the study's data processing: To remove PCR and sequencing errors, closely related sequences were merged with a nearest neighbor algorithm. TCR overlap was measured as the percentage of unique tumor TCR beta sequences also present in the same patient's peripheral blood. What TCRdb holds here is the immuneACCESS table cut down to in-frame rearrangements. Part of the clones is not present; checked against another copy, under half of the missing clones reflect an unresolved V gene, and the others are unexplained. The DNA was the basis for D and trimming; V, J and clone size are from that table. Within this sample are about 95,000 clones, with approximately 81% of them counted one time only. Just under 3% of the sample is taken by the ten largest.

This clone turned up a few times. Its antigen is unknown. Base quality data are lacking; no much larger clone is found one base away. The sequences come from blood, collected before dendritic cell vaccination. The source is a human donor with glioblastoma. This chain joins TRBV5-4 to TRBJ1-2, with 10 junctional bases fitting TRBD1. CDR3 region: CASSLRGDRGGTTF. DNA sequence: TGTGCCAGCAGCCTCAGGGGGGACAGGGGTGGGACCACCTTC.